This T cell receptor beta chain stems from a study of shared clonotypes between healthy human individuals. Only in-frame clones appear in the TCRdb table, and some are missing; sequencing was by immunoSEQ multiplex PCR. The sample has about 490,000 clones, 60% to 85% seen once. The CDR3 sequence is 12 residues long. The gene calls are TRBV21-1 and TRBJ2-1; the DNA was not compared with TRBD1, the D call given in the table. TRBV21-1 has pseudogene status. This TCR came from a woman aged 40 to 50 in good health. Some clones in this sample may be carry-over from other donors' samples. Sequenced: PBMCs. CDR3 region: CASSKVRDRGFF. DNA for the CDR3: TGTGCCAGCAGCAAAGTGCGGGACAGAGGGTTCTTC.